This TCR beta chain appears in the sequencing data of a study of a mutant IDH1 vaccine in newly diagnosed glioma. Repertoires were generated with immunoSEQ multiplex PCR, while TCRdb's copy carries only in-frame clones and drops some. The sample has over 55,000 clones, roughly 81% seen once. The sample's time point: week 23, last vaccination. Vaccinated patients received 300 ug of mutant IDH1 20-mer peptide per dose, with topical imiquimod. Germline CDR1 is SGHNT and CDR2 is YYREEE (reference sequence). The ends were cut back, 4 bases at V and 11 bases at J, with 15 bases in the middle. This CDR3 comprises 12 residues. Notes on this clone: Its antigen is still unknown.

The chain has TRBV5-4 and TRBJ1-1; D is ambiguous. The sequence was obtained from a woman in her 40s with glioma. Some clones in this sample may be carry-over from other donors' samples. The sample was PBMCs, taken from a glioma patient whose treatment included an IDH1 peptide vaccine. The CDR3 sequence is CASSPGGGEAFF. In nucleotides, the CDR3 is TGTGCCAGCAGCCCCGGAGGAGGCGAGGCTTTCTTT.